This T cell receptor beta chain was found in a study of cytomegalovirus exposure and HLA in healthy donors. General study results and limits: It was only CMV serostatus that was available as immune exposure information. About 150 TCR beta chains were listed as cytomegalovirus-associated.

The CDR3 length is 11 residues. J gave up 14 bases and V 7 bases, and 4 bases lay outside the gene matches. Germline V gene sequence: CDR1 SGHVS, CDR2 FQNEAQ. Concerning this clone: Antigen unknown.

The PCR had 60 Vbeta and 13 Jbeta primers. Assay: immunoSEQ multiplex PCR; the TCRdb copy retains only in-frame clones and omits some. The table has 75,000 to 100,000 clones, under 75% seen once; the top ten hold 1.2%. The receptor was derived from a female donor in good health and CMV-seronegative. What was sequenced was PBMCs. V gene TRBV7-8 combines with J gene TRBJ1-6; 8 bases are shared with TRBD1. The CDR3 protein is CASTLQGALHF. Written as DNA, the CDR3 is TGTGCCAGCACTCTACAGGGGGCCCTCCACTTT.